The entry that follows covers one T cell receptor beta chain sequence. This record comes from a study of cytomegalovirus exposure and HLA in healthy donors. Germline trimming cut 10 bases from V and 2 bases from J; bases unmatched to any gene: 3. The CDR3 has 12 residues. The germline gives CDR1 MNHNS, CDR2 SASEGT. The PCR made use of 60 Vbeta and 13 Jbeta primers. TCRdb's copy holds only in-frame clones and misses some; the assay was immunoSEQ multiplex PCR. The table has around 200,000 clones, around 67% seen once. The chain recombines TRBV6-1 with TRBJ2-7; 9 nucleotides match TRBD1. The sample was PBMCs. This clonotype originated in a woman aged 30 to 39 in good health and CMV-seropositive. CDR3 sequence reads: CAIRTGAYEQYF. CDR3 in DNA: TGTGCCATCCGGACAGGGGCCTACGAGCAGTACTTC.